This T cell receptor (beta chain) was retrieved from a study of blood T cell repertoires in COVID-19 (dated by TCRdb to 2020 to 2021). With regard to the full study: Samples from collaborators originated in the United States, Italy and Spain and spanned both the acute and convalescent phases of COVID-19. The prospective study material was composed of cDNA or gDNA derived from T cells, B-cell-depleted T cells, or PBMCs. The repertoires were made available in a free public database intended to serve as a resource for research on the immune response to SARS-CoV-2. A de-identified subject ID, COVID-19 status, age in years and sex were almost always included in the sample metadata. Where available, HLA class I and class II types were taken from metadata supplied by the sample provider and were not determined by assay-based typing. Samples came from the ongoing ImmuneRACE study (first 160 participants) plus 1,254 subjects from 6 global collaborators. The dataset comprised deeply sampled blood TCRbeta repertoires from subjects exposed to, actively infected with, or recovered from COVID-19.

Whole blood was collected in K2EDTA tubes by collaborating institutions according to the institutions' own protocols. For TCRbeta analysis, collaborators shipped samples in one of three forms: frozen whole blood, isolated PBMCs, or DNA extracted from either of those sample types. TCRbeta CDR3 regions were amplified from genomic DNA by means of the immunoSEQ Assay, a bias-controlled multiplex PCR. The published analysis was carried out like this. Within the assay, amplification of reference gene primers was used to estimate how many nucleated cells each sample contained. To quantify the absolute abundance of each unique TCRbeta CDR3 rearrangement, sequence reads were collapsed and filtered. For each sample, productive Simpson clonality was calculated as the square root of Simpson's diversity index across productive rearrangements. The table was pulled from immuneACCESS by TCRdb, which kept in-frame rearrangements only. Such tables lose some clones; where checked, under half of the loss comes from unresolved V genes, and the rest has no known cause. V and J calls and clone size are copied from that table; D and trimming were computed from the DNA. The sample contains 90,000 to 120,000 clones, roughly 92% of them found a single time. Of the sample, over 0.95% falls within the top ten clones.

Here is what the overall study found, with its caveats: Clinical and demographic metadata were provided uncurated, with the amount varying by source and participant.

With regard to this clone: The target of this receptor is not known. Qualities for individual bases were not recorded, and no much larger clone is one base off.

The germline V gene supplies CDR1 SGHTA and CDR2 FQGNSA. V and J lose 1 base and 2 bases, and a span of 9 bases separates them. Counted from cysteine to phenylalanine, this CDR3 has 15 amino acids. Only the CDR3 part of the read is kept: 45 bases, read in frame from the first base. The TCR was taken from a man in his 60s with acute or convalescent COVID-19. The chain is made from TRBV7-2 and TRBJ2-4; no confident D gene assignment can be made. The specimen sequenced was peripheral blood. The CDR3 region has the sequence CASSLEATTKNIQYF. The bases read TGTGCCAGCAGCTTAGAAGCTACGACCAAAAACATTCAGTACTTC.